One sample yielded the 27 T cell receptor beta chains listed below, sequenced in a study of shared clonotypes between healthy human individuals. The data were produced by immunoSEQ multiplex PCR, yet TCRdb's version contains in-frame clones alone and is incomplete. The data show about 2.1 million clones, just over 90% seen once. The naive CD8 subset, CD45RO-negative cells positively selected for CCR7, excluded terminally differentiated effector memory CD45RA+ cells. Sequences were obtained from naive CD8+ T cells from PBMCs. The receptors derive from a man between 18 and 29 years old in good health. Some clones in this sample may be carry-over from other donors' samples.

This chain uses TRBV7-9 with TRBJ2-7; unclear D gene. V lost 0 bases and J lost 5, with 8 bases in between. CDR1 is SEHNR, CDR2 FQNEAQ, per germline (reference sequence). This CDR3 has 13 residues. The CDR3 is CASSLASPHEQYF. In DNA, the CDR3 is TGTGCCAGCAGCTTAGCTAGCCCCCACGAGCAGTACTTC.

The chain has TRBV5-1 and TRBJ2-1; 7 positions agree with TRBD1. Trimming at V came to 0 bases and at J to 2 bases, leaving 5 bases not matched to a gene. The CDR3 has 16 residues. Germline CDR1 and CDR2: SGHRS and YFSETQ. CDR3 DNA sequence: TGCGCCAGCAGCTTGGAGCCCACAGGGGCCTACAATGAGCAGTTCTTC. Protein sequence: CASSLEPTGAYNEQFF.

The V gene is TRBV7-9, the J gene TRBJ1-4; TRBD1 matches 7 bases. Germline CDR1 and CDR2: SEHNR and FQNEAQ (reference sequence). The ends lost 1 base at V and 6 bases at J; junction bases unmatched: 5. The CDR3 totals 15 residues. The CDR3 loop reads CASSLVGTVYEKLFF. The CDR3 DNA reads TGTGCCAGCAGCTTAGTCGGGACAGTTTATGAAAAACTGTTTTTT.

The chain carries TRBV11-2 and TRBJ2-1; D is possibly TRBD1 (5 bases). This CDR3 is 13 amino acids long. V lost 0 bases, J lost 8 bases, and 8 bases lay in between. CDR1 and CDR2 from the germline V gene are SGHAT and FQNNGV. DNA for the CDR3: TGTGCCAGCAGCTTAGAGCCAGGGCATGAGCAGTTCTTC. Its translation: CASSLEPGHEQFF.

J is TRBJ2-7 and V is TRBV6-6; TRBD1 aligns across 8 bases. V was pared by 5 bases and J by 5 bases, with 14 bases of the junction left unmatched. Per germline, CDR1 MNHNY and CDR2 SVGAGI (reference sequence). This CDR3 has 16 residues. The CDR3 is CASSRDRDRTGDEQYF. As DNA, the CDR3 is TGTGCCAGCAGTAGAGACCGGGACAGGACGGGTGACGAGCAGTACTTC.

This clone was seen only a few times. The gene calls are TRBV7-6 and TRBJ1-1; unclear D gene. Per the germline V gene, CDR1 is SGHVS and CDR2 is FNYEAQ. Trimming took 5 bases from V and 8 from J, leaving 12 bases between them. This CDR3 spans 12 amino acids. The DNA of the CDR3 is TGTGCCAGCAGCCTGCGAGGAAAGGAAGCTTTCTTT. Translating it yields CASSLRGKEAFF.

V is TRBV15 and J is TRBJ2-7; D call uncertain. V gave up 5 bases and J gave up 2 bases, with 16 bases separating them. This CDR3 is 15 amino acids long. Germline CDR1 LNHNV, CDR2 YYDKDF (reference sequence). The CDR3 nucleotides are TGTGCCACCAGCCACGCAGGTCGGTTAGCCTACGAGCAGTACTTC. Encoded protein: CATSHAGRLAYEQYF.

V and J are TRBV5-8 and TRBJ2-5; D remains ambiguous. The length of the CDR3 is 15 residues. Germline V gene sequence: CDR1 SGHTS, CDR2 YDEGEE. Trimming took off 4 bases at V and 3 bases at J, with 16 bases between the two ends. CDR3 region: CASSPGPLSKETQYF. For the CDR3, the DNA is TGTGCCAGCAGCCCTGGGCCCCTCAGCAAAGAGACCCAGTACTTC.

The rearrangement uses TRBV4-2 and TRBJ2-7, with D perhaps TRBD1 or TRBD2 (7 bases each). CDR3 length: 15 residues. V dropped 6 bases and J dropped 0 bases, with 15 bases sitting between them. CDR1 LGHNA and CDR2 YNFKEQ come from the germline V gene. The DNA of the CDR3 is TGTGCCAGCAGACAGGGGATAGCGGGCTCCTACGAGCAGTACTTC. Translating gives CASRQGIAGSYEQYF.

The gene calls are TRBV7-9 and TRBJ1-2; D uncertain. V gave up 1 base and J gave up 0 bases, with 12 bases separating them. Germline values: CDR1 SEHNR, CDR2 FQNEAQ (reference sequence). This CDR3 has 16 residues. This CDR3 reads CASSLVGRRSNYGYTF. The CDR3 bases are TGTGCCAGCAGCTTAGTGGGCAGGCGTTCTAACTATGGCTACACCTTC. The complete variable domain, with remaining parts taken from reference TRBV7-9 and TRBJ1-2, reads DTGVSQNPRHKITKRGQNVTFRCDPISEHNRLYWYRQTLGQGPEFLTYFQNEAQLEKSRLLSDRFSAERPKGSFSTLEIQRTEQGDSAMYLCASSLVGRRSNYGYTFGSGTRLTVV.

The rearrangement uses TRBV28 and TRBJ2-7, with D perhaps matching TRBD1 or TRBD2 (5 bases each). The CDR3 is 15 residues long. Looked up from germline, CDR1 is MDHEN and CDR2 is SYDVKM. V shed 10 bases and J shed 0 bases, with 19 bases lying between them. The CDR3 is CAISSGRTISYEQYF. CDR3 in DNA: TGTGCCATTTCCTCGGGGCGGACAATCTCCTACGAGCAGTACTTC.

The chain uses TRBV30 and TRBJ2-7; TRBD1 is a possible D gene (6 bases). In germline, CDR1 is GTSNPN, CDR2 SVGIG (reference sequence). The CDR3 has 14 residues. Trimming removed 8 bases at V and 9 bases at J, with 26 bases between. The CDR3 reads CARAGAGVPEAQYF. CDR3 coding DNA: TGTGCCCGAGCAGGGGCAGGGGTCCCGGAGGCGCAGTACTTC.

The J gene is TRBJ2-3, the V gene TRBV6-7; D gene ambiguous. TRBV6-7 is noted as an ORF with a role that remains uncertain. The CDR3 contains 10 residues. V gave up 7 bases and J gave up 7 bases, with 6 bases separating them. The CDR3 DNA sequence: TGTGCCAGCACCCGATATACGCAGTATTTT. Its protein product is CASTRYTQYF.

The chain joins TRBV27 to TRBJ2-3; 9 nucleotides agree with TRBD2. V shed 3 bases and J 6 bases; nucleotides not matched to a gene: 10. The CDR3 runs 16 residues. The germline gives CDR1 MNHEY, CDR2 SMNVEV (reference sequence). The CDR3 sequence: CASSFSGGRAGDTQYF. CDR3 in DNA: TGTGCCAGCAGTTTCTCCGGCGGGAGGGCGGGGGATACGCAGTATTTT.

The chain carries TRBV27 and TRBJ2-7; TRBD1 might be the D (6 bases). Trimming removed 7 bases at V and 2 bases at J, with 21 bases between. This CDR3 region has 16 residues. Germline CDR1 and CDR2: MNHEY and SMNVEV (reference sequence). This CDR3 reads CASNSIRTETTYEQYF. The CDR3 DNA follows: TGTGCCAGCAATTCCATAAGGACAGAGACTACCTACGAGCAGTACTTC.

This chain joins TRBV7-6 and TRBJ2-7; D could derive from TRBD1 or TRBD2 (5 bases each). The CDR3 has 14 amino acids. Germline values: CDR1 SGHVS, CDR2 FNYEAQ. V was pared by 3 bases and J by 5 bases, with 14 bases between. CDR3 protein: CASSFKGLANEQYF. The CDR3 DNA is TGTGCCAGCAGCTTCAAGGGGCTAGCTAACGAGCAGTACTTC. The full variable domain, completed using reference TRBV7-6 and TRBJ2-7, is GAGVSQSPRYKVTKRGQDVALRCDPISGHVSLYWYRQALGQGPEFLTYFNYEAQQDKSGLPNDRFSAERPEGSISTLTIQRTEQRDSAMYRCASSFKGLANEQYFGPGTRLTVT.

The J gene is TRBJ2-7, the V gene TRBV19, with 7 bases identical to TRBD1. The germline gives CDR1 LNHDA, CDR2 SQIVND (reference sequence). The ends lost 4 bases at V and 3 bases at J; junction bases unmatched: 12. The CDR3 contains 16 residues. CDR3 nucleotides: TGTGCCAGTAGTAATACTACAGGGGTGTATGTCTACGAGCAGTACTTC. Translating it yields CASSNTTGVYVYEQYF.

The chain couples TRBV2 to TRBJ2-1; 12 bases fit TRBD2. CDR1 SNHLY and CDR2 FYNNEI come from the germline V gene. The CDR3 contains 14 residues. V shed 7 bases and J 8 bases; nucleotides not matched to a gene: 6. CDR3 sequence: CASKASGRADEQFF. CDR3 nucleotide sequence: TGTGCCAGCAAGGCTAGCGGGAGGGCTGATGAGCAGTTCTTC.

The gene calls are TRBV20-1 and TRBJ2-1; D is tentatively TRBD1 or TRBD2 (5 bases each). The V gene's germline CDR1 is DFQATT and CDR2 SNEGSKA (reference sequence). With 8 bases removed from V and 15 bases from J, the gap between germline ends came to 17 bases. The CDR3 has 10 residues. The DNA for the CDR3 is TGCAGTATTGCCCGGGGACGGGGGTTCTTC. Amino acid sequence: CSIARGRGFF.

The CDR3 DNA reads TGCGCCAGCAGCCAGGCTCGGGGTTTCCAAGAGACCCAGTACTTC. Protein sequence: CASSQARGFQETQYF. The genes are TRBV4-3 and TRBJ2-5; D might be TRBD2 (5 bases). Germline values: CDR1 LGHNA, CDR2 YSLEER. Trimming stripped 3 bases from V and 1 base from J, with 12 bases between. This CDR3 contains 15 residues.

The rearrangement uses TRBV2 and TRBJ2-4; a weak D match, TRBD1 (6 bases). Germline V CDR1 and CDR2: SNHLY, FYNNEI. This CDR3 spans 18 amino acids. Between the trimmed V and J ends, which lost 3 bases and 8 bases, there was a span of 26 bases. CDR3 in amino acids: CASSDYFNSRQAPDIQYF. The CDR3 DNA reads as TGTGCCAGCAGTGATTATTTCAATTCTCGACAGGCGCCTGACATTCAGTACTTC.

This chain links TRBV2 with TRBJ2-7; possible D gene TRBD2, 6 bases. Germline loops: CDR1 SNHLY, CDR2 FYNNEI. V was clipped by 8 bases and J by 5 bases, with 16 bases between them. The CDR3 runs to 13 residues. DNA of the CDR3: TGTGCCAGCTTTGGAGGGGACCGCAACGAGCAGTACTTC. It translates to CASFGGDRNEQYF.

V usage is TRBV5-1 and J usage is TRBJ2-1; D possibly corresponds to TRBD2 (5 bases). V lost 3 bases to trimming and J lost 7 bases, with 14 bases between them. This CDR3 region has 14 residues. Germline V gene data show CDR1 as SGHRS and CDR2 as YFSETQ. The CDR3 coding sequence is TGCGCCAGCAGCTCCGTCGGGGAGAGTAATGAGCAGTTCTTC. Residues: CASSSVGESNEQFF.

The rearrangement joins TRBV27 to TRBJ2-7; D is possibly TRBD2 (6 bases). The CDR3 has 13 amino acids. Trimming stripped 7 bases from V and 6 bases from J, with 16 bases between. Looked up from germline, CDR1 is MNHEY and CDR2 is SMNVEV (reference sequence). Here the CDR3 reads CASISGGVGEQYF. The CDR3 DNA sequence: TGTGCCAGCATCAGCGGAGGGGTTGGCGAGCAGTACTTC.

The chain has TRBV7-9 and TRBJ2-1; D is undetermined. The CDR3 runs to 15 residues. The V end was cut by 5 bases, the J end by 6 bases, with 17 bases between. CDR1 and CDR2 (germline): SEHNR, FQNEAQ (reference sequence). CDR3 coding DNA: TGTGCCAGCAGCCCAACCGACGACTCTGCCAATGAGCAGTTCTTC. Protein sequence: CASSPTDDSANEQFF.

As to this clone: The sample holds other DNA sequences that translate to the same CDR3. V gene TRBV28 combines with J gene TRBJ1-2, with 10 bases fitting TRBD1. V shed 5 bases and J 4 bases; nucleotides not matched to a gene: 4. The CDR3 is 14 residues long. Germline values: CDR1 MDHEN, CDR2 SYDVKM. The DNA of the CDR3 is TGTGCCAGCAGTCTGGGACAGGGGAGCTATGGCTACACCTTC. Amino acid sequence: CASSLGQGSYGYTF.

The chain is built from TRBV11-2 and TRBJ2-5, with D tentatively TRBD1 (5 bases). Germline assignment: CDR1 SGHAT and CDR2 FQNNGV. V was pared by 2 bases and J by 5 bases, with 12 bases between. This CDR3 spans 14 amino acids. The CDR3 coding sequence is TGTGCCAGCAGCTTATGGCAGGGTGATGAGACCCAGTACTTC. Protein sequence: CASSLWQGDETQYF.